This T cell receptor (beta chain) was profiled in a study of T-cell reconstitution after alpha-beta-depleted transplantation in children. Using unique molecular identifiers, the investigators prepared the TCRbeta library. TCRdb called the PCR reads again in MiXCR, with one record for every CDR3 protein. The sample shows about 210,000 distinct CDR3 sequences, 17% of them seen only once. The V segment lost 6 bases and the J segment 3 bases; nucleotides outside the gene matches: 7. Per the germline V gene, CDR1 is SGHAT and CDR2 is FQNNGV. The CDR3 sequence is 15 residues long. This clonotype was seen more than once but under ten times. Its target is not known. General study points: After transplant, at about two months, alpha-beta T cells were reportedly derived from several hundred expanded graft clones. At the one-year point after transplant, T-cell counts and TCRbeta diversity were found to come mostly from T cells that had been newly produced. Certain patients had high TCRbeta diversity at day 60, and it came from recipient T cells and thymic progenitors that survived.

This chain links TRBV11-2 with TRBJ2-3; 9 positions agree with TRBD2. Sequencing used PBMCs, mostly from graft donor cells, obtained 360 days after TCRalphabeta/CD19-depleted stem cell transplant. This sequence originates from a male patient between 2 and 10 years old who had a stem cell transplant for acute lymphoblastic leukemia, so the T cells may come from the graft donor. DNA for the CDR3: TGTGCCAGCAGGTCCACGAGCGGGAGGACAGATACGCAGTATTTT. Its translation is CASRSTSGRTDTQYF.